The 26 T cell receptor beta chains presented below share a single source sample, sequenced in a study of control samples from healthy donors and cancer patients. This table comes from immunoSEQ multiplex PCR, and its TCRdb copy is limited to in-frame clones, with some not included. The data hold 110,000 to 150,000 clones, with roughly 94% observed a single time. The sequenced material came from PBMCs. The receptors shown here come from a man aged 55 to 70 with colorectal cancer.

The chain carries TRBV5-4 and TRBJ2-1, with TRBD2 as a possible D gene (6 bases). Germline CDR1 and CDR2: SGHNT and YYREEE (reference sequence). This CDR3 has 15 residues. The V end was cut by 0 bases, the J end by 8 bases, with 15 bases between. In nucleotides, the CDR3 is TGTGCCAGCAGCTTGGTTGGCAGGGAGGAGGATGAGCAGTTCTTC. It is translated as CASSLVGREEDEQFF. Full variable domain (rest looked up from reference TRBV5-4 and TRBJ2-1): ETGVTQSPTHLIKTRGQQVTLRCSSQSGHNTVSWYQQALGQGPQFIFQYYREEENGRGNFPPRFSGLQFPNYSSELNVNALELDDSALYLCASSLVGREEDEQFFGPGTRLTVL.

Worth noting for this clone: This CDR3 is also generated by other DNA sequences in the sample. V gene TRBV12-5 combines with J gene TRBJ1-2; D might be TRBD1 (5 bases). The CDR3 is 13 amino acids. Between the trimmed V and J ends, which lost 1 base and 8 bases, there was a span of 11 bases. The germline gives CDR1 LGHNT, CDR2 FRNRAP. The CDR3 DNA follows: TGTGCTAGTGGTTTGGAGGGGCGGGGGGGCTACACCTTC. Translating it yields CASGLEGRGGYTF.

This chain connects TRBV7-2 to TRBJ2-1; TRBD2 matches at 8 bases. With 2 bases clipped from V and 7 bases from J, the junction kept 7 bases outside the gene matches. Germline CDR1 and CDR2: SGHTA and FQGNSA. The CDR3 has 15 amino acids. The CDR3 reads CASSLRGGLVNEQFF. In DNA form, the CDR3 reads TGTGCCAGCAGCTTACGGGGGGGCCTGGTGAATGAGCAGTTCTTC.

The CDR3 is CASSHSQGGGLTGGYTF. CDR3 DNA sequence: TGCGCCAGCAGCCACTCCCAGGGCGGGGGGCTAACAGGCGGCTACACCTTC. The J gene is TRBJ1-2, the V gene TRBV4-3; possible D gene TRBD1, 6 bases. V lost 3 bases and J lost 8, with 25 bases in between. The CDR3 totals 17 residues. In germline, CDR1 is LGHNA, CDR2 YSLEER.

V is TRBV27 and J is TRBJ1-1, with TRBD1 matching 7 bases. This CDR3 is built from 18 residues. The germline V gene encodes CDR1 MNHEY and CDR2 SMNVEV (reference sequence). V was pared by 4 bases and J by 0 bases, with 14 bases of the junction left unmatched. DNA for the CDR3: TGTGCCAGCAGTTCCTCGACAGGGTTGAGTAGGATGAACACTGAAGCTTTCTTT. It specifies CASSSSTGLSRMNTEAFF.

The rearrangement links TRBV6-6 to TRBJ2-3; possible D gene TRBD1, 6 bases. Germline CDR1 and CDR2: MNHNY and SVGAGI (reference sequence). The CDR3 spans 14 residues. V was shortened by 2 bases and J by 4 bases, with 10 bases between the two germline ends. The CDR3 nucleotides are TGTGCCAGCAGTTACAGGGGGAGCGCAGATACGCAGTATTTT. Residues: CASSYRGSADTQYF.

The rearrangement links TRBV7-7 to TRBJ2-1; 8 nucleotides align to TRBD1. CDR1 is SSHAT, CDR2 FNYEAQ, per germline (reference sequence). Trimming removed 5 bases from V and 6 bases from J; junction bases left unmatched: 3. CDR3 length equals 13 residues. CDR3 nucleotides: TGTGCCAGCAGCGTCGACAGGGGCAATGAGCAGTTCTTC. This codes for CASSVDRGNEQFF. Full variable domain (outside the CDR3, taken from reference TRBV7-7 and TRBJ2-1): GAGVSQSPRYKVTKRGQDVTLRCDPISSHATLYWYQQALGQGPEFLTYFNYEAQPDKSGLPSDRFSAERPEGSISTLTIQRTEQRDSAMYRCASSVDRGNEQFFGPGTRLTVL.

CDR3 DNA sequence: TGCGCCAGCAGCCCCCTTCTGGGACGGGGGGGCCGTGAGCAGTTCTTC. Translating it yields CASSPLLGRGGREQFF. The chain employs TRBV5-1 and TRBJ2-1; TRBD2 aligns across 8 bases. The CDR3 has 16 residues. Germline loops: CDR1 SGHRS, CDR2 YFSETQ. The ends lost 4 bases at V and 9 bases at J; junction bases unmatched: 15.

The rearrangement uses TRBV4-3 and TRBJ1-2; the D is unclear. The CDR3 contains 15 residues. Trimming took off 3 bases at V and 6 bases at J, with 17 bases between the two ends. The V gene's germline CDR1 is LGHNA and CDR2 YSLEER. This CDR3 is CASSQEQRARDGYTF. CDR3 in DNA: TGCGCCAGCAGCCAGGAGCAGAGGGCGAGGGATGGCTACACCTTC.

V usage is TRBV6-5 and J usage is TRBJ2-5, with D possibly being TRBD1 or TRBD2 (5 bases each). CDR1 MNHEY and CDR2 SVGAGI come from the germline V gene. The CDR3 consists of 15 residues. V lost 6 bases and J lost 5, with 19 bases in between. The CDR3 nucleotides read TGTGCCAGCAGAGACTCCGGGACCCGAGGGGAGACCCAGTACTTC. Its protein product is CASRDSGTRGETQYF.

The chain's CDR3 is CASSWDDRASGYTF. The CDR3 nucleotides read TGCGCCAGCAGCTGGGACGACAGGGCCTCTGGCTACACCTTC. This chain links TRBV5-1 with TRBJ1-2; 7 bases agree with TRBD1. The germline V gene has CDR1 SGHRS and CDR2 YFSETQ. The ends lost 3 bases at V and 7 bases at J; junction bases unmatched: 9. This CDR3 region has 14 residues.

This rearrangement joins TRBV24-1 to TRBJ2-1; D possibly corresponds to TRBD1 (6 bases). From germline, CDR1 is KGHDR and CDR2 SFDVKD. The germline V and J ends were trimmed by 5 bases and 4 bases, with 14 bases remaining between them. This CDR3 comprises 15 residues. The CDR3 spells CATSGADRLYNEQFF. Here the CDR3 DNA reads TGTGCCACCAGTGGAGCAGACAGGCTTTACAATGAGCAGTTCTTC.

The chain recombines TRBV24-1 with TRBJ2-3; D gene uncertain. CDR3 size: 17 residues. Germline loops: CDR1 KGHDR, CDR2 SFDVKD. The V end was cut by 2 bases, the J end by 0 bases, with 14 bases between. The DNA for the CDR3 is TGTGCCACCAGTGATTGGCAGCCCTCCCATAGCACAGATACGCAGTATTTT. Its protein product is CATSDWQPSHSTDTQYF.

The chain recombines TRBV12-3 or TRBV12-4 with TRBJ2-7; D not certain. V lost 6 bases and J lost 3, with 6 bases in between. This CDR3 region has 11 residues. DNA of the CDR3: TGTGCCAGCAGACTCGACTACGAGCAGTACTTC. This gives the protein CASRLDYEQYF.

The V gene is TRBV7-9, the J gene TRBJ2-3; the match to TRBD2 covers 15 bases. The CDR3 length is 18 residues. After removal of 0 bases from V and 7 bases from J, the junction contained 8 bases not matched to a gene. Germline V lookup: CDR1 SEHNR, CDR2 FQNEAQ (reference sequence). Written as DNA, the CDR3 is TGTGCCAGCAGCTTAGCCCCGGGACTAGCGGGGGGACTATATACGCAGTATTTT. Protein product: CASSLAPGLAGGLYTQYF.

The rearrangement joins TRBV6-2 or TRBV6-3 to TRBJ2-5, with D possibly TRBD2 on 6 matching bases. Germline CDR1 and CDR2: MNHEY and SVGEGT. V was cut by 6 bases and J by 3 bases, with 17 bases left in between. This CDR3 has 15 residues. In DNA form, the CDR3 reads TGTGCCAGCAGCCCCAACCTGGAGGGGAAAGAGACCCAGTACTTC. It yields the protein CASSPNLEGKETQYF.

This clone was seen once. This sequence joins TRBV3-1 (or the pseudogene TRBV3-2) and TRBJ1-2; D might be TRBD1 (5 bases). V shed 4 bases and J shed 4 bases, with 19 bases lying between them. CDR3 size: 16 residues. Germline CDR1 and CDR2: LGHDT and YNNKEL (reference sequence). The CDR3 DNA is TGTGCCAGCAGCCCAGGGACCTTTCTGGGAGGCTATGGCTACACCTTC. This gives the protein CASSPGTFLGGYGYTF.

The chain has TRBV4-2 and TRBJ1-2; D may be TRBD1 (5 bases). CDR1 and CDR2 from the germline V gene are LGHNA and YNFKEQ. V lost 0 bases and J lost 6, with 8 bases in between. The CDR3 contains 13 residues. CDR3: CASSQEGDDGYTF. The CDR3 region has the DNA TGTGCCAGCAGCCAAGAGGGGGACGATGGCTACACCTTC.

The chain combines TRBV7-9 with TRBJ2-2, with TRBD2 matching over 10 bases. CDR3 length: 16 amino acids. Germline CDR1 is SEHNR and CDR2 is FQNEAQ (reference sequence). With 4 bases clipped from V and 2 bases from J, the junction kept 4 bases outside the gene matches. The CDR3: CASSSWTSGNTGELFF. CDR3 DNA: TGTGCCAGCAGCTCCTGGACTAGCGGAAACACCGGGGAGCTGTTTTTT.

The gene calls are TRBV11-2 and TRBJ1-6; no clear D gene. V dropped 0 bases and J dropped 6 bases, with 6 bases sitting between them. The V gene's germline CDR1 is SGHAT and CDR2 FQNNGV. The CDR3 extends over 14 amino acids. CDR3 sequence (DNA): TGTGCCAGCAGCTTAGAGGCTTTTAATTCACCCCTCCACTTT. Translating it yields CASSLEAFNSPLHF.

The V gene is TRBV5-1, the J gene TRBJ1-2; 7 nucleotides match TRBD1. V trimming: 0 bases; J trimming: 8 bases; junction bases outside the gene matches: 7. Germline values: CDR1 SGHRS, CDR2 YFSETQ. This CDR3 has 14 residues. CDR3 protein: CASSLAPAGGGYTF. In DNA, the CDR3 is TGCGCCAGCAGCTTGGCCCCGGCAGGGGGAGGCTACACCTTC.

The J gene is TRBJ1-1, the V gene TRBV1; TRBD1, as called in the table, went unchecked against the DNA. TRBV1 is tagged as a pseudogene. This CDR3 has 12 amino acids. The CDR3 protein is CTSSQEGPRAFF. In nucleotides, the CDR3 is TGCACCAGCAGCCAAGAGGGGCCAAGGGCTTTCTTT.

This chain joins TRBV27 and TRBJ2-1; tentative D call: TRBD1 (6 bases). The CDR3 runs to 15 residues. Per germline, CDR1 MNHEY and CDR2 SMNVEV (reference sequence). Trimming took 3 bases from V and 4 from J, leaving 13 bases between them. This CDR3 is CASSFSRDIYNEQFF. The DNA of the CDR3 is TGTGCCAGCAGTTTCTCCCGGGACATTTACAATGAGCAGTTCTTC.

The chain combines TRBV30 with TRBJ2-1; perhaps D is TRBD1 or TRBD2 (5 bases each). The CDR3 totals 15 residues. Trimming removed 2 bases from V and 0 bases from J, with 11 bases in between. From germline, CDR1 is GTSNPN and CDR2 SVGIG (reference sequence). The CDR3: CAWSSGRHSYNEQFF. In DNA form, the CDR3 reads TGTGCCTGGAGTTCGGGACGGCACTCCTACAATGAGCAGTTCTTC. The full variable domain, with the rest looked up from reference TRBV30 and TRBJ2-1, is SQTIHQWPATLVQPVGSPLSLECTVEGTSNPNLYWYRQAAGRGLQLLFYSVGIGQISSEVPQNLSASRPQDRQFILSSKKLLLSDSGFYLCAWSSGRHSYNEQFFGPGTRLTVL.

The chain combines TRBV3-1 (or the pseudogene TRBV3-2) with TRBJ1-6; 8 bases are a match to TRBD1. The CDR3 runs to 14 residues. CDR1 is LGHDT, CDR2 YNNKEL, per germline (reference sequence). V gave up 1 base and J gave up 7 bases; unmatched junction bases: 0. CDR3 sequence (DNA): TGTGCCAGCAGCCAAGGACAGGGGAATTCACCCCTCCACTTT. Translating gives CASSQGQGNSPLHF.

The V and J genes are TRBV9 and TRBJ2-3; 8 bases are a match to TRBD2. The CDR3 extends over 17 amino acids. The V segment lost 1 base and the J segment 7 bases; nucleotides outside the gene matches: 14. Germline values: CDR1 SGDLS, CDR2 YYNGEE. The CDR3 sequence: CASSVRAGGPEPYTQYF. CDR3 sequence (DNA): TGTGCCAGCAGCGTACGGGCGGGGGGCCCCGAACCATATACGCAGTATTTT.